The subject of this entry is one T cell receptor beta chain. This specimen comes from a study of T cell repertoires in cytomegalovirus infection. TCRdb passed the reads through MiXCR, listing each CDR3 protein once. The table shows some 700,000 distinct CDR3 sequences, with 35% occurring only once. CDR3 length: 14 amino acids. CDR1 and CDR2 from the germline V gene are KGHDR and SFDVKD. The V and J ends lost 4 bases and 7 bases, in that order; junction bases with no gene match: 8. The origin of this receptor is a human donor in good health (CMV status not recorded). Some clones in this sample may be carry-over from other donors' samples. Specimen: PBMCs. The chain combines TRBV24-1 with TRBJ2-7; 8 nucleotides line up with TRBD1. CDR3 nucleotide sequence: TGTGCCACCAGTGACCGGACAGGGACGAGGGAGCAGTACTTC. Translation: CATSDRTGTREQYF.